A selection of T cell receptor beta chains follows, all from one sample in a study of a mutant IDH1 vaccine in newly diagnosed glioma. No antigen is known for these receptors. The table came from immunoSEQ multiplex PCR; TCRdb's copy has only in-frame clones and leaves some out. This sample carries 50,000 or so clones, around 80% of them seen once, and the ten largest clones take about 1.7%. The sample was PBMCs, taken from a glioma patient whose treatment included an IDH1 peptide vaccine. These receptors were collected from a woman aged 40 to 50 with glioma. The conserved cysteine and the conserved F or W are not part of the CDR3 here.

j_call,v_call,cdr3_aa
TRBJ1-5,TRBV5-1,ASSLAGSYNQPQH
TRBJ1-5,TRBV7-9,ASSRQGSQPQH
TRBJ2-7,TRBV9,ASSVEGRGGAYEQY
TRBJ2-1,TRBV5-1,ASSLGLAGNNEQF
TRBJ2-6,TRBV5-6,ASSLSGANVLT
TRBJ1-4,TRBV2,ASRVNQGKEKLF
TRBJ1-1,TRBV7-2,ASSLARLDFGLVVDTEAF
TRBJ1-2,TRBV6-5,ASSYSVQIYGYT
TRBJ2-7,TRBV10-2,ASSHLAGGEQY
TRBJ1-1,TRBV11-2,ASSPDRRVTEAF
TRBJ2-1,TRBV7-9,ASSPRTSLQYNEQF
TRBJ1-3,TRBV5-4,ASSPDRNTIY
TRBJ1-2,TRBV6-5,ATGVFALSYGYT
TRBJ1-4,TRBV7-9,ASSLKDPGTNEKLF
TRBJ1-5,TRBV27,ASSPRGGDQPQH
TRBJ1-1,TRBV19,ASSRSTYRGAF
TRBJ1-4,TRBV13,ASSLRRDLSEKLF
TRBJ2-4,TRBV7-8,ASSLRGGAAGNIQY
TRBJ2-3,TRBV6-6,ASSYGVGTDTQY
TRBJ2-7,TRBV7-9,ASSSGTASYEQY
TRBJ1-1,TRBV5-8,ASSLWSTEAF
TRBJ1-1,TRBV19,ASSPGVVNTEAF
TRBJ2-5,TRBV30,AWNRGTSEQETQY
TRBJ2-7,TRBV6-1,ASTGRIYYEQY
TRBJ1-5,TRBV7-6,ASSLGAGWSNQPQH
TRBJ2-5,TRBV27,ASSLQGIQETQY
TRBJ1-1,TRBV30,AWSVKMNTEAF
TRBJ1-2,TRBV9,ASSGDRDKAYGYT